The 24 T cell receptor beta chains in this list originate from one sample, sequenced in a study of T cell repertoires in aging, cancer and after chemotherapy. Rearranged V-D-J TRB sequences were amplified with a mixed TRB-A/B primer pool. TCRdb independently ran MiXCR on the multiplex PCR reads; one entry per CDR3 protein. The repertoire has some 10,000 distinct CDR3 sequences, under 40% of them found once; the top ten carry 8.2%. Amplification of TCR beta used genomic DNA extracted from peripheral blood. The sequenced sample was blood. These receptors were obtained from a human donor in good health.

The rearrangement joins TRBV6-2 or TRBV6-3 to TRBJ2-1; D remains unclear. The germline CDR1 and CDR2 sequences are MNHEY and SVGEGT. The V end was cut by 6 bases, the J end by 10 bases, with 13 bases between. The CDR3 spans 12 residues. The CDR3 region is CASSPPLLEQFF. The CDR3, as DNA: TGTGCCAGCAGCCCCCCTCTTTTGGAGCAGTTCTTC.

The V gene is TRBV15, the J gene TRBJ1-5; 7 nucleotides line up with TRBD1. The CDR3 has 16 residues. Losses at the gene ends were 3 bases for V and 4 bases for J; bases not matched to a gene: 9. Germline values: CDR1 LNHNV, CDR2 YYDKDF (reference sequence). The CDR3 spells CATSRGTRDSNQPQHF. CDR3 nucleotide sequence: TGTGCCACCAGCAGGGGGACTCGGGACAGTAATCAGCCCCAGCATTTT.

For the CDR3, the DNA is TGTGCCAGTAGTCCAGGTCTCCGACAGGGGCAAGAGACCCAGTACTTC. It encodes CASSPGLRQGQETQYF. The rearrangement joins TRBV19 to TRBJ2-5; 8 bases are shared with TRBD1. The CDR3 runs to 16 residues. CDR1 and CDR2 (germline): LNHDA, SQIVND (reference sequence). J gave up 2 bases and V 5 bases, and 10 bases lay outside the gene matches.

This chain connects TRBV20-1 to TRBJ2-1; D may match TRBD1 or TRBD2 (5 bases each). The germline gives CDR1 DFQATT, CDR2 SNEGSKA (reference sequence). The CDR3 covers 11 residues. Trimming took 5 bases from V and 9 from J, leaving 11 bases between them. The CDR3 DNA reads TGCAGTGCTCTTGAGAGGGGTGAGCAGTTCTTC. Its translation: CSALERGEQFF.

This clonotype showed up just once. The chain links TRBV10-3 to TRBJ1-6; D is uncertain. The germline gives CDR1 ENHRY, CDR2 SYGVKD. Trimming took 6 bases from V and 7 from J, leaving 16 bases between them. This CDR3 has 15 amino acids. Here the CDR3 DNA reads TGTGCCATCAGCAATATGACCGCGCAAAATTCACCCCTCCACTTT. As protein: CAISNMTAQNSPLHF.

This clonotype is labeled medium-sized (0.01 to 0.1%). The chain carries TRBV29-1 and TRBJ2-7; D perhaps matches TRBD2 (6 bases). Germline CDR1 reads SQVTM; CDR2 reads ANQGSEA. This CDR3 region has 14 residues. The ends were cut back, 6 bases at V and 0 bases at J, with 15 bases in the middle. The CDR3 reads CSVSGTVNSYEQYF. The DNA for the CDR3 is TGCAGCGTCTCCGGGACTGTTAACTCCTACGAGCAGTACTTC.

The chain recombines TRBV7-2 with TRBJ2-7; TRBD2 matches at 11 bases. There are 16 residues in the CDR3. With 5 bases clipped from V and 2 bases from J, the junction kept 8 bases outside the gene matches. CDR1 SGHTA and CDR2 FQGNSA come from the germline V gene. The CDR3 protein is CASSISGTSGTYEQYF. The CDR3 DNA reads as TGTGCCAGCAGCATCTCCGGGACTAGCGGAACCTACGAGCAGTACTTC.

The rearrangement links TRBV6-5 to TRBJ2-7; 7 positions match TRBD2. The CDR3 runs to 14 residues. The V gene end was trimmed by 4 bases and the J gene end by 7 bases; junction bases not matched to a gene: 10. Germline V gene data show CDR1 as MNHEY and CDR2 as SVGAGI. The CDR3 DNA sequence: TGTGCCAGCAGTTGGTTAGCGGGTTCGGGAGAGCAGTACTTC. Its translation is CASSWLAGSGEQYF.

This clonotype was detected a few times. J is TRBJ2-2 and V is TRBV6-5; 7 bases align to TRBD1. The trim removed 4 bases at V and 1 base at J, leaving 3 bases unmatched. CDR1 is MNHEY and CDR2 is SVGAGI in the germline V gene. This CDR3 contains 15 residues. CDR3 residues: CASSWDSENTGELFF. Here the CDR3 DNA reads TGTGCCAGCAGTTGGGACAGTGAGAACACCGGGGAGCTGTTTTTT.

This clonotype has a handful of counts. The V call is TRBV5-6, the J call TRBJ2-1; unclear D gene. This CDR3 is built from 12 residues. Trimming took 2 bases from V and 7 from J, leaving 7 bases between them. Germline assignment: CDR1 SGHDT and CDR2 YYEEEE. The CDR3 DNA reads TGTGCCAGCAGCTTTACGTTGAATGAGCAGTTCTTC. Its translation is CASSFTLNEQFF.

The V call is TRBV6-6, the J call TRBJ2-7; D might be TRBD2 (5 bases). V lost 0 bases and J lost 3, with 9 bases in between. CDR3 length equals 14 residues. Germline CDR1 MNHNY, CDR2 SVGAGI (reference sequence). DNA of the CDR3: TGTGCCAGCAGTTACTCAGGAAGCGGCTACGAGCAGTACTTC. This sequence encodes CASSYSGSGYEQYF.

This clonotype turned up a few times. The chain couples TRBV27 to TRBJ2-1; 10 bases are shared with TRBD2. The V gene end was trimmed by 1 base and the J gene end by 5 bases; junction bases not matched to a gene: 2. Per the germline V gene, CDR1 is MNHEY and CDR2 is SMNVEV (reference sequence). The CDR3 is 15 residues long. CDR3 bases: TGTGCCAGCAGTTTATGGCTAGCGGGAGACAATGAGCAGTTCTTC. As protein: CASSLWLAGDNEQFF.

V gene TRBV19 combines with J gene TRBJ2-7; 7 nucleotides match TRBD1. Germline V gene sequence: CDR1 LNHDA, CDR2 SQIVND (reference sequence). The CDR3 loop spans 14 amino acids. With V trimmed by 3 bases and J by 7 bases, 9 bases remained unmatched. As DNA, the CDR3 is TGTGCCAGTAGTATCGGGTCGGGACAGTTTGAGCAGTACTTC. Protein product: CASSIGSGQFEQYF.

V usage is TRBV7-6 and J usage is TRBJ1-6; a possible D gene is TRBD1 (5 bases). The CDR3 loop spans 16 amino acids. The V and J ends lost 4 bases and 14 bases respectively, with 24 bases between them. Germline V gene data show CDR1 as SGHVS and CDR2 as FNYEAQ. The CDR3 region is CASSSSRGTGPVTLHF. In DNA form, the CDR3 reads TGTGCCAGCAGCTCATCCCGGGGGACCGGCCCGGTGACCCTCCACTTT.

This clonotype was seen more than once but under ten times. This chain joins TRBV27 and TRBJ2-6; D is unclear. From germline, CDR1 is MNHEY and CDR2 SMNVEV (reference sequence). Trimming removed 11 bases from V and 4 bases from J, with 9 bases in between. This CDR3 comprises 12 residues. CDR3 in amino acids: CASADGANVLTF. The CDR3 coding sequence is TGTGCCTCAGCAGACGGGGCCAACGTCCTGACTTTC.

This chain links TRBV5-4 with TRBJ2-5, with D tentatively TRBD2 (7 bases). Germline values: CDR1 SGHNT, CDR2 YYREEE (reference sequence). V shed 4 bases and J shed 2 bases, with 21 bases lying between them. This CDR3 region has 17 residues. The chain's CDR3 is CASSPSLRGRGQETQYF. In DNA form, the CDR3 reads TGTGCCAGCAGCCCGTCTCTGAGGGGGAGGGGGCAAGAGACCCAGTACTTC.

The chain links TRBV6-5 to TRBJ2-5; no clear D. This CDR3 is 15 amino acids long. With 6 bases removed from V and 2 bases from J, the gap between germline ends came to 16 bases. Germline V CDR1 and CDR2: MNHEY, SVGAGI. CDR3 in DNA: TGTGCCAGCAGCCCCGCCCTCGCGCTACAAGAGACCCAGTACTTC. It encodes CASSPALALQETQYF.

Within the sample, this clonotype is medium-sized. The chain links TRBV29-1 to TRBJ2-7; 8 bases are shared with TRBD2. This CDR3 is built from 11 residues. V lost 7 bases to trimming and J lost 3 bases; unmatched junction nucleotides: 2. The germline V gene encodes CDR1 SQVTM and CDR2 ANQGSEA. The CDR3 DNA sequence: TGCAGCGCGACTAGCGTCTACGAGCAGTACTTC. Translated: CSATSVYEQYF.

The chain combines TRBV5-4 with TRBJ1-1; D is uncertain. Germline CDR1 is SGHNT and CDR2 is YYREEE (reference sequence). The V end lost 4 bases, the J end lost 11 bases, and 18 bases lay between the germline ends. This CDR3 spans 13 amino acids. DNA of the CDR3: TGTGCCAGCAGCCCCCAGTCCGGTGTGGAGGCTTTCTTT. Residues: CASSPQSGVEAFF.

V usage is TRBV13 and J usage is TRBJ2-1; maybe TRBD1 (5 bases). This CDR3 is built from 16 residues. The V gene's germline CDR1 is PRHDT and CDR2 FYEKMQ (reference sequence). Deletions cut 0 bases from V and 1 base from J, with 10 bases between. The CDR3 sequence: CASSLGSTASYNEQFF. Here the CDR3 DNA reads TGTGCCAGCAGCTTAGGTTCGACAGCTTCCTACAATGAGCAGTTCTTC.

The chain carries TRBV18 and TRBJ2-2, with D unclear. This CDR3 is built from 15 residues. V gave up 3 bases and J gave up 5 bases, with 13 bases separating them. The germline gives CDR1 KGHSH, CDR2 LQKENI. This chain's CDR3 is CASSPGGDRTGELFF. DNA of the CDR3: TGTGCCAGCTCACCGGGCGGAGATCGGACCGGGGAGCTGTTTTTT.

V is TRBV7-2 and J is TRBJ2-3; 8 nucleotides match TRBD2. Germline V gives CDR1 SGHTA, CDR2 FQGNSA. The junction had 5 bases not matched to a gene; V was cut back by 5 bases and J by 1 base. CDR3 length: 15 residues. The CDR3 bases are TGTGCCAGCAGCACGACTAGCGTCCGCACAGATACGCAGTATTTT. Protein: CASSTTSVRTDTQYF.

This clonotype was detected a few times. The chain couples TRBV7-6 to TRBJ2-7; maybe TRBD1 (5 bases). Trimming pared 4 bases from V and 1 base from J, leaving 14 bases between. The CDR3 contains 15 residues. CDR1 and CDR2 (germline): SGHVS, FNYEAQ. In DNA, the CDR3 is TGTGCCAGCAGCTCCCTGGCAGGGCCTTCCTACGAGCAGTACTTC. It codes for CASSSLAGPSYEQYF.

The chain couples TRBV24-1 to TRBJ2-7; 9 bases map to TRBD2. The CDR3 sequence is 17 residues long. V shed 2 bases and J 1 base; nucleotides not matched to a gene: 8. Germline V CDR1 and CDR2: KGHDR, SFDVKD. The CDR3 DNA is TGTGCCACCAGTGATTCCCCGACTAGCGGAGCATCCTACGAGCAGTACTTC. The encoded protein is CATSDSPTSGASYEQYF.